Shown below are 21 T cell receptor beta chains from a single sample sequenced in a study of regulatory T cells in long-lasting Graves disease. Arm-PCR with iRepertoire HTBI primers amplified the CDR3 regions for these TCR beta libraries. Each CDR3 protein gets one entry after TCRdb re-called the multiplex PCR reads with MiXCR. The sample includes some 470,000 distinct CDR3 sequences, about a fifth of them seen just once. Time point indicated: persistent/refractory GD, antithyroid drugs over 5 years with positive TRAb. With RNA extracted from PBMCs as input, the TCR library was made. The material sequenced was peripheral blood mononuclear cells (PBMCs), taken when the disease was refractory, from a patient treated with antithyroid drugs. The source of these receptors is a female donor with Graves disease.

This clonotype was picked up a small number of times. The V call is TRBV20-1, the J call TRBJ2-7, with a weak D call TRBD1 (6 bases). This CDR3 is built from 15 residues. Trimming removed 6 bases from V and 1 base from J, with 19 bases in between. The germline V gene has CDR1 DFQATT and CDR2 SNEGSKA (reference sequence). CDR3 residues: CSAEPGGQPSYEQYF. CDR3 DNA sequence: TGCAGTGCGGAACCCGGAGGACAGCCGTCCTACGAGCAGTACTTC.

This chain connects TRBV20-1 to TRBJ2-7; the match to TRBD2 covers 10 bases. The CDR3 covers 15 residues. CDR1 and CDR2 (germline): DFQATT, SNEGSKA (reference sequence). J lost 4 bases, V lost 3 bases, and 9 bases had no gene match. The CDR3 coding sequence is TGCAGTGCTAGTGGGTCTAGCGGGAGTGGGTACGAGCAGTACTTC. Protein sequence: CSASGSSGSGYEQYF.

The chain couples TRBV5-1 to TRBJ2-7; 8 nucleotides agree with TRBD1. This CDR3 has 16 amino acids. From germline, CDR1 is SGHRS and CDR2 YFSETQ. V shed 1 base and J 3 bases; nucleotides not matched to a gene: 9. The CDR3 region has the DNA TGCGCCAGCAGCTTGTCGGGCAGGGGGCCTTACTACGAGCAGTACTTC. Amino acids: CASSLSGRGPYYEQYF.

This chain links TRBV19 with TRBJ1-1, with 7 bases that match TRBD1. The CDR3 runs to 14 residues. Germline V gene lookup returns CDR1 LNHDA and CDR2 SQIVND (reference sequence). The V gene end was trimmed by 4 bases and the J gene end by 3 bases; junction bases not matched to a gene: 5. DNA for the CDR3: TGTGCCAGTAGTACCCTAACAGGGGACACTGAAGCTTTCTTT. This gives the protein CASSTLTGDTEAFF.

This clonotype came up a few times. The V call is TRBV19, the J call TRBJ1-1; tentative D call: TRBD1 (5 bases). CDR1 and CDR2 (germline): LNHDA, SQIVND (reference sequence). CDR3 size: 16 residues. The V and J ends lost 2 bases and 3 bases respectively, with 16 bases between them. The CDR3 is CASSISGPIQYTEAFF. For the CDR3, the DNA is TGTGCCAGTAGTATATCAGGGCCCATTCAATACACTGAAGCTTTCTTT. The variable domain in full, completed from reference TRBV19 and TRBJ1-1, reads DGGITQSPKYLFRKEGQNVTLSCEQNLNHDAMYWYRQDPGQGLRLIYYSQIVNDFQKGDIAEGYSVSREKKESFPLTVTSAQKNPTAFYLCASSISGPIQYTEAFFGQGTRLTVV.

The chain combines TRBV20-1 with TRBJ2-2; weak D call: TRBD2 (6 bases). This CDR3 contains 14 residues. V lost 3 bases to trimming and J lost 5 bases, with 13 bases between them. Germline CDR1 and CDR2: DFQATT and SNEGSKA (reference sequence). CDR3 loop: CSARRGRGTGELFF. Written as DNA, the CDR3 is TGCAGTGCTAGGCGGGGAAGGGGTACCGGGGAGCTGTTTTTT.

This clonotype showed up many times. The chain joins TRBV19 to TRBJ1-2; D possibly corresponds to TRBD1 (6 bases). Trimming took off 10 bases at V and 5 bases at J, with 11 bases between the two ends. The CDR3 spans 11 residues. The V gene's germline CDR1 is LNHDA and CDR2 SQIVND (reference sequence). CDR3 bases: TGTGCCACCCGGGACACATATGGCTACACCTTC. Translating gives CATRDTYGYTF. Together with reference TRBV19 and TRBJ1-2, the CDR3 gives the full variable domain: DGGITQSPKYLFRKEGQNVTLSCEQNLNHDAMYWYRQDPGQGLRLIYYSQIVNDFQKGDIAEGYSVSREKKESFPLTVTSAQKNPTAFYLCATRDTYGYTFGSGTRLTVV.

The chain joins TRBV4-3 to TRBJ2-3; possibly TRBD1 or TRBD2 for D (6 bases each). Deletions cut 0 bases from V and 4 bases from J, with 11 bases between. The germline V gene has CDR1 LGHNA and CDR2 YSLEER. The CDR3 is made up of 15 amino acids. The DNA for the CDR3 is TGCGCCAGCAGCCAAGAGGGAGGACAGTCAGATACGCAGTATTTT. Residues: CASSQEGGQSDTQYF.

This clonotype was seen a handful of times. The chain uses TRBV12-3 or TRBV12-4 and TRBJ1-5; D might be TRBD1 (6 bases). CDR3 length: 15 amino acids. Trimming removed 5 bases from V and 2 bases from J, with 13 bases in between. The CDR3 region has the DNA TGTGCCAGCAGTCCCAGGGGTTGGGGCAATCAGCCCCAGCATTTT. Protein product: CASSPRGWGNQPQHF.

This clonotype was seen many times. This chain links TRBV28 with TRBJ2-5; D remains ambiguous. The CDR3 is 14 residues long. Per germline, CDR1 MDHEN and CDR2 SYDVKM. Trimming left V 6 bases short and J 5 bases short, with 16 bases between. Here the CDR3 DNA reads TGTGCCAGCAGCAAACGCGACCGTGGGGAGACCCAGTACTTC. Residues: CASSKRDRGETQYF. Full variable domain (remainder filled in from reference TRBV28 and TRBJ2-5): DVKVTQSSRYLVKRTGEKVFLECVQDMDHENMFWYRQDPGLGLRLIYFSYDVKMKEKGDIPEGYSVSREKKERFSLILESASTNQTSMYLCASSKRDRGETQYFGPGTRLLVL.

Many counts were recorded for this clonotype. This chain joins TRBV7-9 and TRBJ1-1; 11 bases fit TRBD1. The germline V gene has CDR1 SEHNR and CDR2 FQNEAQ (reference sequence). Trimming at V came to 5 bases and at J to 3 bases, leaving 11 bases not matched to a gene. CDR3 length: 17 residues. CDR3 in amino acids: CASSPRVGQGAYTEAFF. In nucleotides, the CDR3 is TGTGCCAGCAGCCCTAGGGTTGGACAGGGGGCTTACACTGAAGCTTTCTTT.

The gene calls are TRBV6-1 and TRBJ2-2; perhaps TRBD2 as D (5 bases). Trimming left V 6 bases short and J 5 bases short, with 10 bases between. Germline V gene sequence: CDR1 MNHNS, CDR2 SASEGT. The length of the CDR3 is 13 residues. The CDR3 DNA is TGTGCCAGCAGGGGAGAACTTACCGGGGAGCTGTTTTTT. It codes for CASRGELTGELFF.

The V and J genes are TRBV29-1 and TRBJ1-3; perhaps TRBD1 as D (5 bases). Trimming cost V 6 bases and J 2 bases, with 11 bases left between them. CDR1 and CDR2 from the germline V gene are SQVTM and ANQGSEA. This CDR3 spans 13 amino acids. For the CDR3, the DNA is TGCAGCGTCGCCCAGGGAGCTGGAAACACCATATATTTT. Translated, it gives CSVAQGAGNTIYF.

The CDR3 spells CAIGSPHLDTQYF. CDR3 in DNA: TGTGCCATCGGGTCACCCCACCTGGATACGCAGTATTTT. The chain has TRBV10-3 and TRBJ2-3, with D unresolved. Trimming took off 8 bases at V and 6 bases at J, with 15 bases between the two ends. Germline loops: CDR1 ENHRY, CDR2 SYGVKD. The CDR3 length is 13 residues.

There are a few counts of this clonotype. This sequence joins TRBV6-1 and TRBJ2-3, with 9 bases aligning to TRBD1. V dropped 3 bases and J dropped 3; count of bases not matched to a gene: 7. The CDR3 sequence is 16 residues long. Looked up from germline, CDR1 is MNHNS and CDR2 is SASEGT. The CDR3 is CASSETGGIFTDTQYF. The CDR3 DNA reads TGTGCCAGCAGTGAGACAGGGGGTATCTTTACAGATACGCAGTATTTT.

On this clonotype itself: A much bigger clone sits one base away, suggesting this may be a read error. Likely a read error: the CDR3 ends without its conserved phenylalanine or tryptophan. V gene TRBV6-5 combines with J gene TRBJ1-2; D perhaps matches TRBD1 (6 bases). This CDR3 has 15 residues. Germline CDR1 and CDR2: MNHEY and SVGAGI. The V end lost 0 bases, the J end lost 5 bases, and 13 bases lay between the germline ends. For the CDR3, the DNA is TGTGCCAGCAGTTACTCGAGGACAGCGGTGTATGGCTACACCCTC. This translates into CASSYSRTAVYGYTL.

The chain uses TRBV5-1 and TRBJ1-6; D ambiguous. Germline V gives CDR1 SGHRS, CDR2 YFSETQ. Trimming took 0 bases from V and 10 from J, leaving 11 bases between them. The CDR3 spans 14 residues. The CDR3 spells CASSLELTGSPLHF. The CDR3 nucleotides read TGCGCCAGCAGCTTGGAACTAACTGGGTCACCCCTCCACTTT.

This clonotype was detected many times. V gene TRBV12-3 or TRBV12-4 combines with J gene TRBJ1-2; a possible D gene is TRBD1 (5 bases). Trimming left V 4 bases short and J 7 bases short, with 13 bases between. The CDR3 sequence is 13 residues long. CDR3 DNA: TGTGCCAGCAGTTGGGCAGGGACGGGTGGCTACACCTTC. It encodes CASSWAGTGGYTF.

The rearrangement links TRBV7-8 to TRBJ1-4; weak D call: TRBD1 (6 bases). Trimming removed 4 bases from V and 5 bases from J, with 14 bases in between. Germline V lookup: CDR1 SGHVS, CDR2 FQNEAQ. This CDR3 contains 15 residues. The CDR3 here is CASSSTGTLNEKLFF. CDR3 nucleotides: TGTGCCAGCAGCTCAACCGGGACACTGAATGAAAAACTGTTTTTT.

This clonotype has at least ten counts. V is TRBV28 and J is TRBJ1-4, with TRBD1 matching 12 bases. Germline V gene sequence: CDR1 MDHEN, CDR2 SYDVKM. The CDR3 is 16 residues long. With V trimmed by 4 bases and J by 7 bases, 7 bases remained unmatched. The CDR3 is CASSWGTGGSGEKLFF. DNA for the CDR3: TGTGCCAGCAGTTGGGGGACAGGGGGCTCTGGTGAAAAACTGTTTTTT. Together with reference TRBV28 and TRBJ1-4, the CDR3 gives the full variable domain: DVKVTQSSRYLVKRTGEKVFLECVQDMDHENMFWYRQDPGLGLRLIYFSYDVKMKEKGDIPEGYSVSREKKERFSLILESASTNQTSMYLCASSWGTGGSGEKLFFGSGTQLSVL.

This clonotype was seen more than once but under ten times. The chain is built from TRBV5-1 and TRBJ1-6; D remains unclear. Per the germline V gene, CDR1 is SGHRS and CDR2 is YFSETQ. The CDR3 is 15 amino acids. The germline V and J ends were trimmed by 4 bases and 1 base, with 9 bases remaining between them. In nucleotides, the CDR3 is TGCGCCAGCAGCCTCGACACGTCCTATAATTCACCCCTCCACTTT. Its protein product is CASSLDTSYNSPLHF.